The 21 T cell receptor beta chains reported below all come from one sample, sequenced in a study of cytomegalovirus exposure and HLA in healthy donors. It was with 60 Vbeta and 13 Jbeta primers that the PCR ran. The method was immunoSEQ multiplex PCR; TCRdb's version includes in-frame clones alone and lacks a portion of them. The sample consists of about 150,000 clones, about 60% of them appearing once. The sequenced sample consisted of PBMCs. All receptors come from a woman aged 55-70 years in good health and CMV-seropositive.

In this sample, this clone turned up a few times. The chain joins TRBV5-1 to TRBJ1-4; 10 bases are a match to TRBD1. V lost 0 bases, J lost 8 bases, and 4 bases stayed unmatched. Germline values: CDR1 SGHRS, CDR2 YFSETQ. This CDR3 contains 15 residues. The CDR3 spells CASSLEGTGEEKLFF. CDR3 coding DNA: TGCGCCAGCAGCTTGGAAGGGACAGGGGAAGAAAAACTGTTTTTT. Full variable domain (missing parts from reference TRBV5-1 and TRBJ1-4): KAGVTQTPRYLIKTRGQQVTLSCSPISGHRSVSWYQQTPGQGLQFLFEYFSETQRNKGNFPGRFSGRQFSNSRSEMNVSTLELGDSALYLCASSLEGTGEEKLFFGSGTQLSVL.

V is TRBV2 and J is TRBJ2-3; D is ambiguous. Germline V gene lookup returns CDR1 SNHLY and CDR2 FYNNEI. CDR3 size: 12 residues. V lost 4 bases to trimming and J lost 3 bases, with 5 bases between them. DNA of the CDR3: TGTGCCAGCAGTGTCGGGACAGATACGCAGTATTTT. It is translated as CASSVGTDTQYF.

The gene calls are TRBV7-3 and TRBJ1-1; TRBD1 matches 7 bases. Germline V gene data show CDR1 as SGHTA and CDR2 as FQGTGA. V lost 6 bases and J lost 4; bases outside the gene matches: 5. The CDR3 has 13 amino acids. CDR3 residues: CASRFTGATEAFF. Written as DNA, the CDR3 is TGTGCCAGCAGGTTTACAGGGGCCACTGAAGCTTTCTTT.

V gene TRBV28 combines with J gene TRBJ2-5; 7 nucleotides line up with TRBD1. Germline V gene sequence: CDR1 MDHEN, CDR2 SYDVKM. CDR3 length equals 14 residues. V dropped 7 bases and J dropped 2; count of bases not matched to a gene: 7. Here the CDR3 reads CASKLQGRQETQYF. In nucleotides, the CDR3 is TGTGCCAGCAAACTACAGGGGCGGCAAGAGACCCAGTACTTC.

The J gene is TRBJ2-6, the V gene TRBV2, with 8 bases that match TRBD1. With 4 bases clipped from V and 2 bases from J, the junction kept 16 bases outside the gene matches. Germline loops: CDR1 SNHLY, CDR2 FYNNEI. The CDR3 runs to 20 residues. The CDR3 loop is CASSVSRMRDRRAGANVLTF. CDR3 DNA: TGTGCCAGCAGTGTCTCCCGTATGAGGGACAGGAGGGCTGGGGCCAACGTCCTGACTTTC.

Regarding this clone: This sample also contains other DNA sequences that code for the same CDR3. The V call is TRBV5-1, the J call TRBJ1-4, with a weak D call TRBD1 (6 bases). The CDR3 has 14 residues. The germline V and J ends were trimmed by 4 bases and 1 base, with 8 bases remaining between them. CDR1 SGHRS and CDR2 YFSETQ come from the germline V gene. For the CDR3, the DNA is TGCGCCAGCAGCCTAGGGGGAACTAATGAAAAACTGTTTTTT. Translated, it gives CASSLGGTNEKLFF.

The chain employs TRBV6-5 and TRBJ2-7; 7 bases agree with TRBD1. Trimming removed 5 bases from V and 5 bases from J; junction bases left unmatched: 6. The CDR3 is made up of 13 amino acids. Germline V gives CDR1 MNHEY, CDR2 SVGAGI. Here the CDR3 reads CASSLMTGNEQYF. Written as DNA, the CDR3 is TGTGCCAGCAGTCTGATGACAGGGAACGAGCAGTACTTC.

This clone was found a few times. The J gene is TRBJ2-2, the V gene TRBV6-5; D is perhaps TRBD2 (5 bases). Trimming removed 4 bases at V and 3 bases at J, with 9 bases between. Germline V lookup: CDR1 MNHEY, CDR2 SVGAGI. The CDR3 is 14 amino acids. CDR3 sequence: CASSSRGYTGELFF. The CDR3 DNA sequence: TGTGCCAGCAGTTCTCGCGGGTACACCGGGGAGCTGTTTTTT.

This clone has just a few counts. V and J are TRBV9 and TRBJ2-2; 9 nucleotides match TRBD1. The germline V gene encodes CDR1 SGDLS and CDR2 YYNGEE. CDR3 size: 14 residues. Losses at the gene ends were 5 bases for V and 4 bases for J; bases not matched to a gene: 3. CDR3 DNA sequence: TGTGCCAGCAGGCCGACAGGGGGCACCGGGGAGCTGTTTTTT. As protein: CASRPTGGTGELFF.

The rearrangement uses TRBV19 and TRBJ1-5; TRBD1 matches 9 bases. V was pared by 5 bases and J by 6 bases, with 11 bases of the junction left unmatched. CDR1 is LNHDA, CDR2 SQIVND, per germline (reference sequence). CDR3 size: 16 residues. The chain's CDR3 is CASSPRDRAGGQPQHF. CDR3 DNA: TGTGCCAGTAGTCCGCGGGACAGGGCGGGAGGTCAGCCCCAGCATTTT.

This clone was recorded a few times. The chain employs TRBV18 and TRBJ2-5, with TRBD2 matching over 15 bases. The J segment lost 3 bases and the V segment lost 3 bases, leaving 5 bases of the junction unmatched. From germline, CDR1 is KGHSH and CDR2 LQKENI. The CDR3 covers 17 residues. The CDR3 DNA sequence: TGTGCCAGCTCACCCGGACTAGCGGGAGGGCAGGAAGAGACCCAGTACTTC. Amino acids: CASSPGLAGGQEETQYF.

The chain's CDR3 is CASSHPGGEQFF. Here the CDR3 DNA reads TGTGCCAGCAGCCACCCGGGGGGTGAGCAGTTCTTC. The V gene is TRBV7-9, the J gene TRBJ2-1; 7 positions agree with TRBD2. This CDR3 has 12 amino acids. Trimming at V came to 5 bases and at J to 9 bases, leaving 4 bases not matched to a gene. Germline assignment: CDR1 SEHNR and CDR2 FQNEAQ (reference sequence). The whole variable domain, remainder taken from reference TRBV7-9 and TRBJ2-1, is DTGVSQNPRHKITKRGQNVTFRCDPISEHNRLYWYRQTLGQGPEFLTYFQNEAQLEKSRLLSDRFSAERPKGSFSTLEIQRTEQGDSAMYLCASSHPGGEQFFGPGTRLTVL.

The J gene is TRBJ2-5, the V gene TRBV21-1; the D call in the table, TRBD2, was not verified against the DNA. TRBV21-1 is flagged as a pseudogene. The CDR3 extends over 14 amino acids. The CDR3 nucleotides are TGTGCCAGCAGCCAAGGGACTGCCAAGTGGACCCAGTACTTC. It is translated as CASSQGTAKWTQYF.

The rearrangement uses TRBV7-9 and TRBJ2-1; D is possibly TRBD1 (6 bases). The ends were cut back, 1 base at V and 12 bases at J, with 13 bases in the middle. The germline V gene has CDR1 SEHNR and CDR2 FQNEAQ (reference sequence). The CDR3 spans 13 residues. The CDR3 coding sequence is TGTGCCAGCAGCTTAGATTTCAGGGGACGGCAGTTCTTC. This translates into CASSLDFRGRQFF.

V usage is TRBV5-1 and J usage is TRBJ2-1; 11 bases agree with TRBD2. V lost 4 bases and J lost 2; bases outside the gene matches: 5. The V gene's germline CDR1 is SGHRS and CDR2 YFSETQ. The CDR3 runs to 16 residues. CDR3 DNA: TGCGCCAGCAGCCTGACTAGCGGGGCCCCCTACAATGAGCAGTTCTTC. The encoded protein is CASSLTSGAPYNEQFF.

There are a few counts of this clone. The genes are TRBV11-2 and TRBJ2-7; TRBD2 might be the D (6 bases). Per germline, CDR1 SGHAT and CDR2 FQNNGV. The CDR3 is 15 residues long. Trimming left V 0 bases short and J 2 bases short, with 11 bases between. The CDR3 DNA reads TGTGCCAGCAGCTTAGACCCCCGGGAGACCTACGAGCAGTACTTC. Translation: CASSLDPRETYEQYF.

V and J are TRBV6-6 and TRBJ1-2, with TRBD1 matching over 7 bases. Germline V lookup: CDR1 MNHNY, CDR2 SVGAGI (reference sequence). V was clipped by 2 bases and J by 8 bases; unmatched bases: 5. This CDR3 contains 13 residues. In nucleotides, the CDR3 is TGTGCCAGCAGTTACAGAGGGGGCGAAGGCTACACCTTC. Translated, it gives CASSYRGGEGYTF.

The genes are TRBV11-3 and TRBJ2-1; 8 nucleotides match TRBD1. The CDR3 consists of 16 residues. CDR1 is SGHNT and CDR2 is YENEEA in the germline V gene. V lost 1 base, J lost 7 bases, and 9 bases stayed unmatched. The CDR3 DNA follows: TGTGCCAGCAGCTTAGGACAGGGGCTGCATGTTAATGAGCAGTTCTTC. Encoded protein: CASSLGQGLHVNEQFF.

The rearrangement uses TRBV28 and TRBJ2-7; D is perhaps TRBD1 (5 bases). In germline, CDR1 is MDHEN, CDR2 SYDVKM. The V end lost 4 bases, the J end lost 1 base, and 8 bases lay between the germline ends. The length of the CDR3 is 13 residues. CDR3 in amino acids: CASSSAGSYEQYF. Here the CDR3 DNA reads TGTGCCAGCAGTTCCGCAGGGTCCTACGAGCAGTACTTC.

The chain has TRBV7-3 and TRBJ1-1; TRBD1 aligns across 10 bases. From germline, CDR1 is SGHTA and CDR2 FQGTGA. Trimming removed 5 bases from V and 4 bases from J; junction bases left unmatched: 4. CDR3 length: 14 amino acids. CDR3 nucleotide sequence: TGTGCCAGCAGCCCTGGACAGGGGGGCACTGAAGCTTTCTTT. Translation gives CASSPGQGGTEAFF.

A few counts support this clone. V is TRBV19 and J is TRBJ1-1; D unresolved. Trimming removed 5 bases from V and 0 bases from J, with 10 bases in between. This CDR3 is built from 14 residues. CDR1 is LNHDA and CDR2 is SQIVND in the germline V gene (reference sequence). CDR3 DNA sequence: TGTGCCAGTAGTGCTGGCAGGCTGAACACTGAAGCTTTCTTT. Residues: CASSAGRLNTEAFF.